The 23 T cell receptor beta chains below all came from one sample that was sequenced in a study of HIV-infected patients and healthy controls. Around 530 ng RNA was reverse transcribed with alpha and beta constant-region primers. Using multiplexing indices, alpha and beta chain libraries were generated apart by chain-specific third strand synthesis. TCRdb recomputed calls from the 5' RACE reads with MiXCR, one row per CDR3 protein. In the table there are about 15,000 distinct CDR3 sequences, around 6.7% of which are singletons. All unsorted peripheral T cells were captured because whole blood was used without fractionation. The sequenced sample consisted of blood. Source of these receptors: an adult in good health.

This clonotype came up many times. The V gene is TRBV4-2, the J gene TRBJ2-3, with D tentatively TRBD2 (7 bases). This CDR3 spans 15 amino acids. The germline CDR1 and CDR2 sequences are LGHNA and YNFKEQ. The V end lost 4 bases, the J end lost 2 bases, and 13 bases lay between the germline ends. CDR3 protein: CASSLTRGATDTQYF. In nucleotides, the CDR3 is TGTGCCAGCAGCCTCACCCGGGGGGCCACAGATACGCAGTATTTT.

The genes are TRBV29-1 and TRBJ1-1, with 11 bases lining up with TRBD1. The V segment lost 3 bases and the J segment 6 bases; nucleotides outside the gene matches: 3. Germline-derived CDR1 and CDR2 are SQVTM and ANQGSEA. The CDR3 runs 13 residues. The CDR3 DNA is TGCAGCGTTGACCCGGGACAGGGGGCTGAAGCTTTCTTT. It specifies CSVDPGQGAEAFF.

This clonotype counts as medium-sized. The chain couples TRBV6-4 to TRBJ1-5; D possibly corresponds to TRBD1 (5 bases). Germline values: CDR1 MRHNA, CDR2 SNTAGT. CDR3 length: 17 residues. V lost 4 bases to trimming and J lost 5 bases, with 21 bases between them. The CDR3 DNA reads TGTGCCAGCAGTGCCCGGGCCCCGCTACAGGCCTATCAGCCCCAGCATTTT. Translating it yields CASSARAPLQAYQPQHF.

This clonotype was counted at least ten times. The chain employs TRBV2 and TRBJ2-5; D is perhaps TRBD1 or TRBD2 (6 bases each). The CDR3 loop spans 14 amino acids. CDR1 and CDR2 from the germline V gene are SNHLY and FYNNEI. V was clipped by 1 base and J by 4 bases, with 10 bases between them. CDR3 sequence (DNA): TGTGCCAGCAGTGAAGGTCGGGGGCTAGAGACCCAGTACTTC. The encoded protein is CASSEGRGLETQYF.

This clonotype is judged medium-sized. V is TRBV29-1 and J is TRBJ2-3; 12 bases match TRBD2. Germline V gene data show CDR1 as SQVTM and CDR2 as ANQGSEA. J was trimmed by 6 bases and V by 8 bases; bases with no gene match: 9. The CDR3 covers 14 residues. Here the CDR3 DNA reads TGCAGCACGACTAGCGGGAGCAGGCTGGATACGCAGTATTTT. Protein: CSTTSGSRLDTQYF.

This clonotype has ten or more counts. The chain links TRBV12-3 or TRBV12-4 to TRBJ2-7; 7 nucleotides align to TRBD1. The CDR3 contains 13 residues. V lost 5 bases and J lost 2; bases outside the gene matches: 3. The CDR3 loop reads CASSNRGPYEQYF. As DNA, the CDR3 is TGTGCCAGCAGTAACAGGGGTCCCTACGAGCAGTACTTC.

At least ten counts were recorded for this clonotype. The chain uses TRBV30 and TRBJ1-1; TRBD1 aligns across 7 bases. V trimming: 4 bases; J trimming: 4 bases; junction bases outside the gene matches: 9. The CDR3 has 14 residues. The germline gives CDR1 GTSNPN, CDR2 SVGIG (reference sequence). In DNA, the CDR3 is TGTGCCTGGACCTCCAACAGGGGTTTCACTGAAGCTTTCTTT. Translated: CAWTSNRGFTEAFF.

This clonotype is medium-sized within its sample. V and J are TRBV7-2 and TRBJ2-1, with 7 nucleotides matching TRBD1. Germline V gene sequence: CDR1 SGHTA, CDR2 FQGNSA. The CDR3 sequence is 18 residues long. V trimming: 2 bases; J trimming: 2 bases; junction bases outside the gene matches: 12. CDR3 nucleotide sequence: TGTGCCAGCAGCTTACGGGGTGTTGGGACAGCCACCTACAATGAGCAGTTCTTC. As protein: CASSLRGVGTATYNEQFF.

This clonotype was counted at least ten times. The CDR3 is CASSFIGAAETQYF. The CDR3 DNA is TGTGCCAGCAGCTTTATCGGGGCGGCGGAGACCCAGTACTTC. The genes are TRBV7-9 and TRBJ2-5; TRBD1 or TRBD2 may be the D gene (5 bases each). Germline-derived CDR1 and CDR2 are SEHNR and FQNEAQ (reference sequence). CDR3 length equals 14 residues. V was shortened by 3 bases and J by 5 bases, with 13 bases between the two germline ends.

This clonotype was picked up many times. The V and J genes are TRBV3-1 and TRBJ2-1, with 13 nucleotides matching TRBD2. The CDR3 runs 16 residues. Trimming took 3 bases from V and 10 from J; bases not matched to a gene: 9. Germline V gene lookup returns CDR1 LGHDT and CDR2 YNNKEL (reference sequence). CDR3 bases: TGTGCCAGCAGCCAGGACTCCGGACTAGCGGGAGTGGAGCAGTTCTTC. Its protein is CASSQDSGLAGVEQFF.

This clonotype was found many times. The chain carries TRBV2 and TRBJ2-6; D unresolved. The CDR3 consists of 16 residues. Trimming stripped 0 bases from V and 0 bases from J, with 6 bases between. Germline V gene data show CDR1 as SNHLY and CDR2 as FYNNEI. The CDR3 region is CASSEAVPSGANVLTF. CDR3 coding DNA: TGTGCCAGCAGTGAAGCGGTCCCCTCTGGGGCCAACGTCCTGACTTTC.

This chain joins TRBV6-2 or TRBV6-3 and TRBJ2-1; 10 positions agree with TRBD2. The CDR3 contains 15 residues. The J segment lost 8 bases and the V segment lost 7 bases, leaving 11 bases of the junction unmatched. In germline, CDR1 is MNHEY, CDR2 SVGEGT. The CDR3: CASTPHSGGYDEQFF. The CDR3 DNA reads as TGTGCCAGCACCCCTCATAGCGGGGGGTACGATGAGCAGTTCTTC.

This clonotype was counted only a few times. J is TRBJ1-2 and V is TRBV7-9; D is undetermined. The CDR3 covers 13 residues. Germline V gene lookup returns CDR1 SEHNR and CDR2 FQNEAQ (reference sequence). With 5 bases removed from V and 4 bases from J, the gap between germline ends came to 11 bases. The CDR3 here is CASSKDFLYGYTF. The CDR3 DNA is TGTGCCAGCAGCAAGGACTTTCTCTATGGCTACACCTTC.

This chain joins TRBV20-1 and TRBJ2-7, with TRBD2 matching over 11 bases. In germline, CDR1 is DFQATT, CDR2 SNEGSKA (reference sequence). The CDR3 contains 20 residues. The J segment lost 4 bases and the V segment lost 0 bases, leaving 20 bases of the junction unmatched. In DNA, the CDR3 is TGCAGTGCTAGAGAAATTCGTCGGGGAACTAGCGGGAGCCCGATTTACGAGCAGTACTTC. This sequence encodes CSAREIRRGTSGSPIYEQYF.

This clonotype was detected ten times or more. The rearrangement links TRBV4-3 to TRBJ1-5, with a possible D match to TRBD1 (5 bases). Germline loops: CDR1 LGHNA, CDR2 YSLEER. V lost 3 bases and J 4 bases, leaving 13 bases between the germline ends. CDR3 length: 15 amino acids. CDR3 in amino acids: CASSQSRGNNQPQHF. In nucleotides, the CDR3 is TGCGCCAGCAGCCAGTCACGGGGGAATAATCAGCCCCAGCATTTT.

There are many counts of this clonotype. The V and J genes are TRBV5-1 and TRBJ2-3, with a weak D call TRBD1 (5 bases). CDR3 length: 16 residues. Trimming shortened V by 0 bases and J by 1 base, and 12 bases separated the two germline ends. Germline V gene data show CDR1 as SGHRS and CDR2 as YFSETQ. The CDR3 region has the DNA TGCGCCAGCAGCTTGGAATCGGGCAGGGGCACAGATACGCAGTATTTT. Translating it yields CASSLESGRGTDTQYF.

In this sample, this clonotype turned up many times. This sequence joins TRBV30 and TRBJ2-3; 14 nucleotides align to TRBD2. The CDR3 has 15 residues. The V gene's germline CDR1 is GTSNPN and CDR2 SVGIG (reference sequence). J was trimmed by 4 bases and V by 5 bases; bases with no gene match: 5. This chain's CDR3 is CAWAVGLAGADTQYF. In DNA form, the CDR3 reads TGTGCCTGGGCTGTGGGACTAGCGGGGGCAGATACGCAGTATTTT.

V and J are TRBV19 and TRBJ2-3; 8 positions match TRBD2. This CDR3 is 16 amino acids long. Trimming cost V 5 bases and J 2 bases; bases outside gene matches: 9. Germline CDR1 LNHDA, CDR2 SQIVND (reference sequence). The CDR3 DNA sequence: TGTGCCAGTAGTCCTCGGACTAGCTCGCACACAGATACGCAGTATTTT. It yields the protein CASSPRTSSHTDTQYF.

Note on this clonotype: A read error may account for a junction end that differs from germline. The gene calls are TRBV5-4 and TRBJ1-5, with 7 nucleotides matching TRBD1. Germline CDR1 SGHNT, CDR2 YYREEE (reference sequence). The CDR3 totals 13 residues. The CDR3 DNA is TGTGACAGCAGCCCCCAGGGGGGCCAGCCCCAGCATTTT. Amino acid sequence: CDSSPQGGQPQHF.

Ten or more counts support this clonotype. This sequence joins TRBV4-2 and TRBJ1-1, with D possibly matching TRBD1 (5 bases). There are 15 residues in the CDR3. Germline values: CDR1 LGHNA, CDR2 YNFKEQ. The germline V and J ends were trimmed by 4 bases and 4 bases, with 16 bases remaining between them. CDR3 bases: TGTGCCAGCAGCCGGGAGAGGGGAGGTGGCACTGAAGCTTTCTTT. Its protein product is CASSRERGGGTEAFF.

The table lists this clonotype with many counts. V is TRBV24-1 and J is TRBJ1-5; D unresolved. The germline V gene encodes CDR1 KGHDR and CDR2 SFDVKD. The V gene lost 6 bases and the J gene lost 7 bases, with 15 bases spanning the gap. The CDR3 runs to 14 residues. CDR3 region: CATSHRREYQPQHF. For the CDR3, the DNA is TGTGCCACCAGTCACCGGCGGGAATACCAGCCCCAGCATTTT.

This clonotype was observed a few times. CDR3 sequence (DNA): TGTGCCAGCAGCTTTATAGCGGCTGAGTCCTACAATGAGCAGTTCTTC. Its translation is CASSFIAAESYNEQFF. This rearrangement joins TRBV5-6 to TRBJ2-1; D is perhaps TRBD2 (6 bases). Trimming removed 2 bases from V and 1 base from J, with 13 bases in between. Germline V gives CDR1 SGHDT, CDR2 YYEEEE. CDR3 length equals 16 residues.

This clonotype came up many times. The V and J genes are TRBV9 and TRBJ2-1; D ambiguous. The CDR3 runs 16 residues. Per germline, CDR1 SGDLS and CDR2 YYNGEE. V gave up 4 bases and J gave up 0 bases, with 14 bases separating them. The CDR3 nucleotides read TGTGCCAGCAGCCACCCGACCAAAACCTCCTACAATGAGCAGTTCTTC. Translation gives CASSHPTKTSYNEQFF. Variable domain in full (rest from reference TRBV9 and TRBJ2-1): DSGVTQTPKHLITATGQRVTLRCSPRSGDLSVYWYQQSLDQGLQFLIQYYNGEERAKGNILERFSAQQFPDLHSELNLSSLELGDSALYFCASSHPTKTSYNEQFFGPGTRLTVL.